The 6 T cell receptor beta chains listed next were all sequenced from one sample in a study of cytomegalovirus exposure and HLA in healthy donors. TCRdb's copy holds only in-frame clones and misses some; the assay was immunoSEQ multiplex PCR. This sample has about 140,000 clones, with about four fifths found just once. The sequenced material came from PBMCs. The receptors here all came from a woman in her thirties in good health and CMV-seronegative.

This chain joins TRBV5-6 and TRBJ1-6; 9 nucleotides agree with TRBD1. Trimming removed 0 bases from V and 11 bases from J; junction bases left unmatched: 6. Germline CDR1 is SGHDT and CDR2 is YYEEEE. This CDR3 has 15 residues. CDR3 sequence: CASSLAGTGNAPLHF. The CDR3 DNA reads TGTGCCAGCAGCTTGGCCGGGACAGGGAACGCACCCCTCCACTTT.

The rearrangement uses TRBV19 and TRBJ2-2, with 10 bases identical to TRBD2. The CDR3 consists of 16 residues. The V gene's germline CDR1 is LNHDA and CDR2 SQIVND (reference sequence). V shed 3 bases, J shed 6 bases, and the junction held 7 bases outside the gene matches. The CDR3 DNA follows: TGTGCCAGTAGTATTAGGTTAGCGGGGGGCGCCGGGGAGCTGTTTTTT. Protein: CASSIRLAGGAGELFF.

The genes are TRBV5-6 and TRBJ1-1, with 8 bases fitting TRBD1. V lost 4 bases to trimming and J lost 5 bases; unmatched junction nucleotides: 7. This CDR3 spans 14 amino acids. Germline CDR1 is SGHDT and CDR2 is YYEEEE. Here the CDR3 reads CASSRQGFETEAFF. The CDR3 coding sequence is TGTGCCAGCAGCCGACAGGGGTTCGAGACTGAAGCTTTCTTT.

This chain uses TRBV9 with TRBJ2-7, with 8 bases lining up with TRBD2. Germline CDR1 reads SGDLS; CDR2 reads YYNGEE. The V segment lost 3 bases and the J segment 5 bases; nucleotides outside the gene matches: 10. The CDR3 consists of 15 residues. CDR3 in amino acids: CASSAPGGGRNEQYF. For the CDR3, the DNA is TGTGCCAGCAGCGCCCCGGGGGGGGGCAGGAACGAGCAGTACTTC.

The V call is TRBV7-6, the J call TRBJ2-4; D is possibly TRBD1 (6 bases). The ends were cut back, 5 bases at V and 6 bases at J, with 20 bases in the middle. The CDR3 contains 16 residues. Germline CDR1 is SGHVS and CDR2 is FNYEAQ. This CDR3 is CASSPKAARGLNIQYF. CDR3 nucleotides: TGTGCCAGCAGCCCAAAGGCCGCCAGGGGCCTAAACATTCAGTACTTC.

The V and J genes are TRBV4-1 and TRBJ1-2; D remains ambiguous. Trimming took off 1 base at V and 1 base at J, with 7 bases between the two ends. Germline-derived CDR1 and CDR2 are MGHRA and YSYEKL. The CDR3 consists of 14 residues. Here the CDR3 DNA reads TGCGCCAGCAGCCAAGTTAACAGTAACTATGGCTACACCTTC. Amino acids: CASSQVNSNYGYTF.